The entry below describes one T cell receptor beta chain. What it binds is not known. The source of the sample is a study of beta chain features in type 1 diabetes. About the research overall: Roughly 110,000,000 sorted cells were examined across all samples. Overall study findings and caveats: Sequencing the cDNA could make cells with high TCR expression show up more than they should.

All of the isolated RNA was reverse transcribed, so expressed TCRB transcripts were sequenced. It was found that naive, central memory and regulatory T cell samples averaged around 3.6 million reads. Sequencing used immunoSEQ multiplex PCR; TCRdb keeps in-frame clones, though not all of them. The sample holds approximately 400,000 clones, over 13% seen once. From germline, CDR1 is SEHNR and CDR2 FQNEAQ (reference sequence). This CDR3 contains 12 residues. Trimming shortened V by 5 bases and J by 7 bases, and 11 bases separated the two germline ends. The sequence was collected from a woman aged 18 to 35 in good health. Material for sequencing was naive CD4+ T cells from blood. This chain uses TRBV7-9 with TRBJ1-1, with no clear D. CDR3 loop: CASSPVTSEAFF. CDR3 sequence (DNA): TGTGCCAGCAGCCCCGTTACCAGTGAAGCTTTCTTT. The whole variable domain, remainder taken from reference TRBV7-9 and TRBJ1-1, is DTGVSQNPRHKITKRGQNVTFRCDPISEHNRLYWYRQTLGQGPEFLTYFQNEAQLEKSRLLSDRFSAERPKGSFSTLEIQRTEQGDSAMYLCASSPVTSEAFFGQGTRLTVV.